A selection of T cell receptor beta chains follows, all from one sample in a study of patients and donors after allogeneic stem cell transplantation. TCRdb reprocessed the RT-PCR reads with MiXCR, giving one entry per CDR3 protein. The table has roughly 140,000 distinct CDR3 sequences, about 36% seen once. Sequences were obtained from blood, either unsorted or a sorted T cell fraction (not recorded which). Source of these receptors: a human donor who was either an allogeneic HSCT recipient or a stem cell or donor lymphocyte infusion donor (not recorded which). It is not recorded whose cells these are; they may come from a transplant donor. The CDR3 runs from the conserved cysteine through the conserved F or W. The D gene is left open where the match is weak. Expanded clones are given a class, and other clones once, few, many or no size at all.

D	J	V	size	CDR3	DNA
.	TRBJ2-3	TRBV29-1	.	CTGSGSTDTQYF	TGCACGGGGTCGGGGAGCACAGATACGCAGTATTTT
.	TRBJ1-1	TRBV6-1	.	CASPMNTEAFF	TGTGCCAGCCCCATGAACACTGAAGCTTTCTTT
.	TRBJ1-3	TRBV13	.	CASSLSPSPSSGNTIYF	TGTGCCAGCAGTTTATCACCTTCACCCTCCTCTGGAAACACCATATATTTT
.	TRBJ2-5	TRBV12-3/TRBV12-4	few	CASSFSLETQYF	TGTGCCAGCAGCTTTTCCCTGGAGACCCAGTACTTC
TRBD1	TRBJ1-2	TRBV20-1	.	CSASRQGGYGYTF	TGCAGTGCTAGTCGACAGGGGGGCTATGGCTACACCTTC
.	TRBJ1-1	TRBV5-1	few	CASSFSRANTEAFF	TGCGCCAGCAGCTTTAGCAGGGCGAACACTGAAGCTTTCTTT
.	TRBJ1-1	TRBV12-5	few	CAGKIQNNTEAFF	TGTGCTGGGAAGATCCAGAATAACACTGAAGCTTTCTTT
.	TRBJ1-1	TRBV6-6	.	CASSYTRGGRTEAFF	TGTGCCAGCAGTTACACGCGGGGGGGCCGCACTGAAGCTTTCTTT
.	TRBJ1-2	TRBV10-3	many	CAISESPQGDYGYTF	TGTGCCATCAGTGAGTCGCCACAGGGTGACTATGGCTACACCTTC
.	TRBJ1-1	TRBV12-3/TRBV12-4	.	CARSEDGAGEAFF	TGTGCCAGAAGTGAGGACGGGGCAGGGGAGGCTTTCTTT
.	TRBJ1-2	TRBV20-1	.	CSATGPRGYGYTF	TGCAGTGCCACGGGACCGAGAGGTTATGGCTACACCTTC
.	TRBJ1-4	TRBV4-1	few	CASSQLDRNEKLFF	TGCGCCAGCAGCCAGCTTGACCGAAATGAAAAACTGTTTTTT